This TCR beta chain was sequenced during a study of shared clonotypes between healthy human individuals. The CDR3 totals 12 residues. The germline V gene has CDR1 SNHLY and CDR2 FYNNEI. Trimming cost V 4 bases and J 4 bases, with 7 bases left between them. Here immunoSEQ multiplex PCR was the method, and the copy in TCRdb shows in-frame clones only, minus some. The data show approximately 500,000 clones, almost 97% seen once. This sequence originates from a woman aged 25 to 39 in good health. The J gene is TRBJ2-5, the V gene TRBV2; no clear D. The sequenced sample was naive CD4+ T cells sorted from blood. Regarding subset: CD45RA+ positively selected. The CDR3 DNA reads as TGTGCCAGCAGTGTTGCCCGAGAGACCCAGTACTTC. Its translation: CASSVARETQYF.